The 17 T cell receptor beta chains presented below share a single source sample, sequenced in a study of cytomegalovirus exposure and HLA in healthy donors. PCR amplification relied on 60 Vbeta primers (plus 13 Jbeta primers). Assay: immunoSEQ multiplex PCR; the TCRdb copy retains only in-frame clones and omits some. The sample has 120,000 to 150,000 clones, 75% to 80% seen once. The sample taken for sequencing was PBMCs. These TCRs come from a man younger than 35 in good health and CMV-seronegative.

This rearrangement joins TRBV5-4 to TRBJ2-1; 10 bases align to TRBD1. Germline CDR1 reads SGHNT; CDR2 reads YYREEE (reference sequence). With 4 bases clipped from V and 3 bases from J, the junction kept 4 bases outside the gene matches. The length of the CDR3 is 15 residues. CDR3 nucleotides: TGTGCCAGCAGCGGTGACAGGGGGCACTACAATGAGCAGTTCTTC. It specifies CASSGDRGHYNEQFF.

This clone was observed a single time. The V call is TRBV7-9, the J call TRBJ2-1, with TRBD2 matching 9 bases. Germline V gene data show CDR1 as SEHNR and CDR2 as FQNEAQ (reference sequence). The CDR3 runs to 19 residues. Trimming took 0 bases from V and 7 from J; bases not matched to a gene: 16. In DNA form, the CDR3 reads TGTGCCAGCAGCTTAGCGGTGACTAGCGGACCTGAACCGATTAATGAGCAGTTCTTC. It translates to CASSLAVTSGPEPINEQFF.

On this clone itself: The DNA is left out, because the CDR3 cannot be placed on it with certainty; the CDR3 is given as TCRdb lists it. J is TRBJ2-1 and V is TRBV28; TRBD2, the D gene given by the table, was not confirmed from the DNA. Looked up from germline, CDR1 is MDHEN and CDR2 is SYDVKM. The CDR3 adds up to 16 amino acids, both ends counted. The CDR3 region is CASSSSGQSSYNEQFF.

The chain couples TRBV5-1 to TRBJ2-5; 9 bases match TRBD1. The J call may be wrong; the DNA end is better matched by TRBJ2-7. The germline V gene encodes CDR1 SGHRS and CDR2 YFSETQ. The CDR3 spans 15 residues. As DNA, the CDR3 is TGCGCCAGCAGCTTGGAAGGGACAGGGTCGAACGAGCAGTACTTC. It translates to CASSLEGTGSNEQYF.

CDR3 DNA sequence: TGTGCCAGTAGTACTCGGACAGGGGGGGATGAAAAACTGTTTTTT. It specifies CASSTRTGGDEKLFF. The rearrangement uses TRBV19 and TRBJ1-4; the match to TRBD1 covers 10 bases. Germline loops: CDR1 LNHDA, CDR2 SQIVND (reference sequence). The CDR3 sequence is 15 residues long. V lost 4 bases and J lost 6; bases outside the gene matches: 5.

The V and J genes are TRBV30 and TRBJ2-1; TRBD1 is a possible D gene (5 bases). CDR3 length: 15 amino acids. The germline CDR1 and CDR2 sequences are GTSNPN and SVGIG (reference sequence). The ends were cut back, 3 bases at V and 1 base at J, with 13 bases in the middle. DNA of the CDR3: TGTGCCTGGAGAACTGACGACAGATCCTACAATGAGCAGTTCTTC. Amino acids: CAWRTDDRSYNEQFF.

V is TRBV15 and J is TRBJ2-5; 8 nucleotides agree with TRBD1. Per the germline V gene, CDR1 is LNHNV and CDR2 is YYDKDF (reference sequence). CDR3 size: 16 residues. The junction had 4 bases not matched to a gene; V was cut back by 0 bases and J by 1 base. CDR3 sequence: CATSRDAGGAQETQYF. The CDR3 DNA reads as TGTGCCACCAGCAGAGATGCAGGGGGCGCCCAAGAGACCCAGTACTTC.

V is TRBV27 and J is TRBJ2-5, with a weak D call TRBD1 (6 bases). The DNA end favors TRBJ2-7, so the J call may be wrong. The CDR3 loop spans 13 amino acids. The germline V gene encodes CDR1 MNHEY and CDR2 SMNVEV (reference sequence). The CDR3 here is CASSFGTFYEQYF. The CDR3 nucleotides are TGTGCCAGCAGTTTTGGGACATTTTACGAGCAGTACTTC.

This clone was seen a handful of times. The CDR3 bases are TGTGCCAGCAGCCCACTAGCGGGGTATTACACCGGGGAGCTGTTTTTT. Its protein is CASSPLAGYYTGELFF. The chain carries TRBV7-8 and TRBJ2-2; TRBD2 aligns across 10 bases. Trimming at V came to 5 bases and at J to 3 bases, leaving 6 bases not matched to a gene. The germline CDR1 and CDR2 sequences are SGHVS and FQNEAQ. The CDR3 covers 16 residues.

V and J are TRBV4-1 and TRBJ1-2; D gene uncertain. V lost 0 bases, J lost 2 bases, and 4 bases lay in between. Germline V lookup: CDR1 MGHRA, CDR2 YSYEKL. This CDR3 spans 13 amino acids. CDR3 nucleotides: TGCGCCAGCAGCCAAGAAAGCAACTATGGCTACACCTTC. Translating gives CASSQESNYGYTF.

CDR3 coding DNA: TGTGCCAGCTGGACAGGGGGGTACACAGATACGCAGTATTTT. Protein product: CASWTGGYTDTQYF. J is TRBJ2-3 and V is TRBV7-9, with 10 nucleotides matching TRBD1. V lost 8 bases, J lost 2 bases, and 4 bases stayed unmatched. Germline assignment: CDR1 SEHNR and CDR2 FQNEAQ (reference sequence). The CDR3 spans 14 residues.

The gene calls are TRBV19 and TRBJ1-5; maybe TRBD1 (6 bases). Germline CDR1 is LNHDA and CDR2 is SQIVND (reference sequence). V was trimmed by 4 bases and J by 2 bases, leaving 6 bases between them. The CDR3 consists of 13 residues. CDR3 nucleotide sequence: TGTGCCAGTAGTACAGGGGGCAATCAGCCCCAGCATTTT. It yields the protein CASSTGGNQPQHF. The whole variable domain, remainder taken from reference TRBV19 and TRBJ1-5, is DGGITQSPKYLFRKEGQNVTLSCEQNLNHDAMYWYRQDPGQGLRLIYYSQIVNDFQKGDIAEGYSVSREKKESFPLTVTSAQKNPTAFYLCASSTGGNQPQHFGDGTRLSIL.

There are a few counts of this clone. The chain is built from TRBV5-1 and TRBJ2-5, with TRBD2 matching 9 bases. The DNA end favors TRBJ2-7, so the J call may be wrong. Germline assignment: CDR1 SGHRS and CDR2 YFSETQ. The CDR3 runs to 14 residues. This CDR3 is CASSLASGTYEQYF. CDR3 sequence (DNA): TGCGCCAGCAGCTTGGCTAGCGGGACCTACGAGCAGTACTTC.

J is TRBJ2-5 and V is TRBV14, with unresolved D. V dropped 0 bases and J dropped 4 bases, with 6 bases sitting between them. Per germline, CDR1 SGHDN and CDR2 FVKESK. There are 13 residues in the CDR3. The chain's CDR3 is CASSQDPRETQYF. As DNA, the CDR3 is TGTGCCAGCAGCCAAGATCCCCGAGAGACCCAGTACTTC.

This rearrangement joins TRBV15 to TRBJ2-7, with 10 bases fitting TRBD1. J was trimmed by 5 bases and V by 5 bases; bases with no gene match: 6. The germline gives CDR1 LNHNV, CDR2 YYDKDF (reference sequence). The CDR3 spans 14 residues. CDR3 coding DNA: TGTGCCACCAGCCCAGGACAGGGGGTACACGAGCAGTACTTC. Translated, it gives CATSPGQGVHEQYF. Supplemented by reference TRBV15 and TRBJ2-7, the full variable domain reads DAMVIQNPRYQVTQFGKPVTLSCSQTLNHNVMYWYQQKSSQAPKLLFHYYDKDFNNEADTPDNFQSRRPNTSFCFLDIRSPGLGDTAMYLCATSPGQGVHEQYFGPGTRLTVT.

The chain uses TRBV30 and TRBJ2-5; 11 positions agree with TRBD2. The end of the DNA is better explained by TRBJ2-7, so the J call may be wrong. The CDR3 runs 21 residues. CDR1 GTSNPN and CDR2 SVGIG come from the germline V gene (reference sequence). CDR3 loop: CAWGVDASRTMRGTSGYEQYF. CDR3 coding DNA: TGTGCCTGGGGCGTGGACGCATCACGGACAATGAGGGGGACTAGCGGCTACGAGCAGTACTTC.

The J gene is TRBJ2-7, the V gene TRBV5-3; D might be TRBD2 (6 bases). TRBV5-3 falls under the ORF class, with uncertain function. The V and J ends lost 4 bases and 0 bases respectively, with 26 bases between them. The CDR3 has 19 residues. The CDR3 DNA is TGTGCCAGAAGCCCTTTCGTGACGGGAGATCGTCTCTCCTCCTACGAGCAGTACTTC. It translates to CARSPFVTGDRLSSYEQYF.